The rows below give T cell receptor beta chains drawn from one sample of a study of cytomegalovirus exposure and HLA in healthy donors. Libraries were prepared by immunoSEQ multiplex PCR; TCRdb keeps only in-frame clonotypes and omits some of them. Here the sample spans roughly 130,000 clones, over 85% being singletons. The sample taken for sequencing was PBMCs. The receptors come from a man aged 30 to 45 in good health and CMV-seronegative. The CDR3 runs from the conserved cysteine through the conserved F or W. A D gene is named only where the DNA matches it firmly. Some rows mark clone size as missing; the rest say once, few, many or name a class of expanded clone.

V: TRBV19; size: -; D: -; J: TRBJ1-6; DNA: TGTGCCAGTAGTATAGTAGGGGGTAACACTTATTCACCCCTCCACTTT; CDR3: CASSIVGGNTYSPLHF
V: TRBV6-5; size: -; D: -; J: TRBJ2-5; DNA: TGTGCCAGCAGTTACTCGAGAGCCAAAGAGGCCCAGTACTTC; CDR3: CASSYSRAKEAQYF
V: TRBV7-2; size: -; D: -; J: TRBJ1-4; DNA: TGTGCCAGCAGCTTCCAGGGAGGGAAAAATGAAAAACTGTTTTTT; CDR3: CASSFQGGKNEKLFF
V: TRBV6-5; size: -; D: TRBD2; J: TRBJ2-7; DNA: TGTGCCACGTCTAGCGGGGGTTACGAGCAGTACTTC; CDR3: CATSSGGYEQYF
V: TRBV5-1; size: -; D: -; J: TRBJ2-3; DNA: TGCGCCAGCAGCTTCGGAGATACGCAGTATTTT; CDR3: CASSFGDTQYF
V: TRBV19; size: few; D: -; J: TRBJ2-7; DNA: TGTGCCAGTAGTGCCGGTTGGTCCTACGAGCAGTACTTC; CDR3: CASSAGWSYEQYF
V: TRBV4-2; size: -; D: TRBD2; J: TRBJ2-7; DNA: TGTGCCAGCAGCCAAGACCCCGGACTAGGTTACGAGCAGTACTTC; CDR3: CASSQDPGLGYEQYF
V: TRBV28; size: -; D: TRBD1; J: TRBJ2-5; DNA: TGTGCCAGCAGGGCGCCTTCGACAGGGGAGACCCAGTACTTC; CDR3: CASRAPSTGETQYF
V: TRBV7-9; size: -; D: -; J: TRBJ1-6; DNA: TGTGCCAGCAGCTCAGGACAGAGCTATAATTCACCCCTCCACTTT; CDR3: CASSSGQSYNSPLHF
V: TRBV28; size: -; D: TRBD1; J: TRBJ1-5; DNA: TGTGCCAGCAGGACAGGGACTCAGCCCCAGCATTTT; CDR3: CASRTGTQPQHF
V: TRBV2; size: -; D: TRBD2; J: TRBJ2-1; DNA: TGTGCCAGAACTAGACTAGCGGGGGGCTCTTACAATGAGCAGTTCTTC; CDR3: CARTRLAGGSYNEQFF
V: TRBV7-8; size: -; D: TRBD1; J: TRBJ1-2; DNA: TGTGCCAGCAGCCCAAGGACAGGGGCGGATGGCTACACCTTC; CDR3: CASSPRTGADGYTF
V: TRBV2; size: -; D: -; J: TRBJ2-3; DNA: TGTGCCAGCAGAGACAGTAGCACAGATACGCAGTATTTT; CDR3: CASRDSSTDTQYF
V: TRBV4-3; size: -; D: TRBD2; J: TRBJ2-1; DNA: TGCGCCAGCAGCCAGGACACCAGGGGACTAGCGGGGGGTCAGTTCTTC; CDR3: CASSQDTRGLAGGQFF
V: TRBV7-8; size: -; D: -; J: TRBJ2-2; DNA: TGTGCCAGCAGCTTAGCGCTGAGAGACAGAGGCGGGGAGCTGTTTTTT; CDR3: CASSLALRDRGGELFF
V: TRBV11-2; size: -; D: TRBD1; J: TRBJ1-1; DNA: TGTGCCAGCAGCACACCGGACAGGGCGAACACTGAAGCTTTCTTT; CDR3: CASSTPDRANTEAFF
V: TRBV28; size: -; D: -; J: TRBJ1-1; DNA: TGTGCCAGCAGTCACTTCTCCAGGGGCGGCGGCACTGAAGCTTTCTTT; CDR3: CASSHFSRGGGTEAFF
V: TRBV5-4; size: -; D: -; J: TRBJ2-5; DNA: TGTGCCAGCAGCGTAAACAGGGAAGAGACCCAGTACTTC; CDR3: CASSVNREETQYF
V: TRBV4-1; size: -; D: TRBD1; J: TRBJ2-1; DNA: TGCGCCAGCAGCCAAATCGGACAGGGTGCCAATGAGCAGTTCTTC; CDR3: CASSQIGQGANEQFF
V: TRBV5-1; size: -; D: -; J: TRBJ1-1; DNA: TGCGCCAGCAGCTTGGGCAGGGCTGCTGAAGCTTTCTTT; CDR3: CASSLGRAAEAFF
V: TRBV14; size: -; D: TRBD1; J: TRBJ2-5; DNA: TGTGCCAGCAGCCAAGAGGCAGGGGGTAGTGAGACCCAGTACTTC; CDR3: CASSQEAGGSETQYF
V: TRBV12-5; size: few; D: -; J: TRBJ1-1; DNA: TGTGCTAGTGGTTCCGGGACAACGGCGACTGAAGCTTTCTTT; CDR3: CASGSGTTATEAFF
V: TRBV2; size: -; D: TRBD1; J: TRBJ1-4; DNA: TGTGCCAGCAGTCCTCCGGGACAGCCCCAGGGGGAAAAACTGTTTTTT; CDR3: CASSPPGQPQGEKLFF
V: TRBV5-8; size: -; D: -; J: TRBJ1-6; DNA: TGTGCCAGCAGCTTGGGACAGGTCAGCTCCTATAATTCACCCCTCCACTTT; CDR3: CASSLGQVSSYNSPLHF
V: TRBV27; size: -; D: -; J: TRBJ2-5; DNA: TGTGCCAGCAGTCCAGCAGGGTCTGAGACCCAGTACTTC; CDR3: CASSPAGSETQYF
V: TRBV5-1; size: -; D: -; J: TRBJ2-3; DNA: TGCGCCAGCAGCTTAGACCGGACAGCAGATACGCAGTATTTT; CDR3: CASSLDRTADTQYF
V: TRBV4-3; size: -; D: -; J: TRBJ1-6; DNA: TGCGCCAGCAGCCTTACCCGCACCCGGGAGAATTCACCCCTCCACTTT; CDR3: CASSLTRTRENSPLHF
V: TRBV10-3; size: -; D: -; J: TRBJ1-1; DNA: TGTGCCATCAGGGGTGCCCCCGGGGACTGGCACACTGAAGCTTTCTTT; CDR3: CAIRGAPGDWHTEAFF
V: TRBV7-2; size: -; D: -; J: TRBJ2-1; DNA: TGTGCCAGCAGCTTAAGACCCCCGCGGGAGTTCTTC; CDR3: CASSLRPPREFF
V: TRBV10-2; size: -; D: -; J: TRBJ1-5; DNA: TGCGCCAGCAGTGCTACAGGGAGCAATCAGCCCCAGCATTTT; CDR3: CASSATGSNQPQHF
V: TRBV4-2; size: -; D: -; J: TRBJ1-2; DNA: TGTGCCAGCAGCCAAGAAGGGGCCAGGGATCTACTAAACTATGGCTACACCTTC; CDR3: CASSQEGARDLLNYGYTF
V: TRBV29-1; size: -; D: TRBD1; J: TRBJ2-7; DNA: TGCAGCGTTGAAGACACAGGGGGCCGGGAGCAGTACTTC; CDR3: CSVEDTGGREQYF
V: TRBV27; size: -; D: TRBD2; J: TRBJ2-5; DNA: TGTGCCAGCAGTTTCTCCGGGACTAGGTACCAAGAGACCCAGTACTTC; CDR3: CASSFSGTRYQETQYF
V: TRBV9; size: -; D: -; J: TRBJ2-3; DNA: TGTGCCAGCAGCGTAACCCTTCCACAGGATACGCAGTATTTT; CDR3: CASSVTLPQDTQYF
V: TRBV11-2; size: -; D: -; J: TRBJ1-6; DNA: TGTGCCAGCAGCTTGCGGTCTCAGGGACATTTCTATAATTCACCCCTCCACTTT; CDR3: CASSLRSQGHFYNSPLHF
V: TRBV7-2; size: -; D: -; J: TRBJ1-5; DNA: TGTGCCAGCAGCTCAGCAGGGGCAGGTCAGCCCCAGCATTTT; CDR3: CASSSAGAGQPQHF
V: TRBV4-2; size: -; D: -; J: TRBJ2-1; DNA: TGTGCCAGCAGCCAAACAACCAGGGCTATTAAGCAGTTCTTC; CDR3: CASSQTTRAIKQFF
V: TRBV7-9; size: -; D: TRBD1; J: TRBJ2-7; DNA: TGTGCCAGCAGCTTAGTGGGGACAGGGCGGCACGAGCAGTACTTC; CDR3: CASSLVGTGRHEQYF
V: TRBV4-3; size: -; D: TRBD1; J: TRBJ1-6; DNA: TGCGCCAGCAGCGCCCGACAGGGCTATAATTCACCCCTCCACTTT; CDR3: CASSARQGYNSPLHF
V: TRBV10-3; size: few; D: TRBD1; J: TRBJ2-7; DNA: TGTGCCAGCCAGACAGGGAGAGACGAGCAGTACTTC; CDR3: CASQTGRDEQYF
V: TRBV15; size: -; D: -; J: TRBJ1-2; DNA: TGTGCCACCAGCAGAGATTTGATAGGGAGACAAGGGGGGGAAACCTTC; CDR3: CATSRDLIGRQGGETF
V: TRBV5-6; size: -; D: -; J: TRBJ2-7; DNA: TGTGCCAGCAGCTTGACAGCCAGAGAGCAGTACTTC; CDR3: CASSLTAREQYF
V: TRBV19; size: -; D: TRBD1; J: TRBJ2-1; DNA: TGTGCCAGTAGTATAGGCCCCCCCCAGGGGGAGAGGAGCAATGAGCAGTTCTTC; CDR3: CASSIGPPQGERSNEQFF
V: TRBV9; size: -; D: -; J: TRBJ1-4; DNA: TGTGCCAGCAGCGTAGGAGGTCAGCGGAATGAAAAACTGTTTTTT; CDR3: CASSVGGQRNEKLFF
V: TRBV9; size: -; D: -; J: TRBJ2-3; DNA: TGTGCCAGCAGCGCTATACAGGGCCTGGTCACAGATACGCAGTATTTT; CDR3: CASSAIQGLVTDTQYF
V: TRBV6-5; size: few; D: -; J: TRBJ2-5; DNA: TGTGCCAGCAGACGACACGGACAGCAAGAGACCCAGTACTTC; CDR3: CASRRHGQQETQYF
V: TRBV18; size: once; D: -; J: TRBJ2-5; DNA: TGTGCCAGCTCACCATTCGGTCCAGAGACCCAGTACTTC; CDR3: CASSPFGPETQYF
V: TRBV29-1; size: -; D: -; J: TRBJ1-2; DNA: TGCAGCGTTGATGGGGAGAACTACTATGGCTACACCTTC; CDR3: CSVDGENYYGYTF
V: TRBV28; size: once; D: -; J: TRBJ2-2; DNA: TGTGCCAGCAGTTTATGCCTCGCAGACATACCGAACACCGGGGAGCTGTTTTTT; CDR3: CASSLCLADIPNTGELFF
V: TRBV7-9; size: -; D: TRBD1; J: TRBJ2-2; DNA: TGTGCCAAGGGGACAGGGTCCGGGGAGCTGTTTTTT; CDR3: CAKGTGSGELFF
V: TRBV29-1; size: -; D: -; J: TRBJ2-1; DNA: TGCAGCGTTGAAGGTGGGGGGACCTACAATGAGCAGTTCTTC; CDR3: CSVEGGGTYNEQFF
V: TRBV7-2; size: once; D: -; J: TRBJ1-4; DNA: TGTGCCAGCAGCTTAGCTGGGGCTGGGGCAACTAATGAAAAACTGTTTTTT; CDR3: CASSLAGAGATNEKLFF
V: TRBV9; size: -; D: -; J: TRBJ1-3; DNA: TGTGCCAGCAGCGTCTCAGGGGCTGACGGAAACACCATATATTTT; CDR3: CASSVSGADGNTIYF
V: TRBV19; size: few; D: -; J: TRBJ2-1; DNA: TGTGCCAGTAGTTCCGCGGGGAGCTCCTACAATGAGCAGTTCTTC; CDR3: CASSSAGSSYNEQFF
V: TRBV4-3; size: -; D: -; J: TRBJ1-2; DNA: TGCGCCAGCAGCCAAGATCGCGGCCCCGTGGGCTACACCTTC; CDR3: CASSQDRGPVGYTF
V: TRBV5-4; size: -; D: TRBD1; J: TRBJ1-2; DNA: TGTGCCAGCAGCCCGGACAGGGCGAGAGTAGGCTACACCTTC; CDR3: CASSPDRARVGYTF
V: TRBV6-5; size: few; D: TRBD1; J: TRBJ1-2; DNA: TGTGCCACCCGTCAGGGGGCTAAATACTATGGCTACACCTTC; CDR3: CATRQGAKYYGYTF
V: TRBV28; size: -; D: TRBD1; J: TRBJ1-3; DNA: TGTGCCAGCAGATCCGGACAGGGGGCACCTGGAAACACCATATATTTT; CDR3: CASRSGQGAPGNTIYF
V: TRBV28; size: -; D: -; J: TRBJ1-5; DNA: TGTGCCAGCGGTCCCGACAGTCACCCCAATCAGCCCCAGCATTTT; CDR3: CASGPDSHPNQPQHF